The rows below give T cell receptor beta chains drawn from one sample of a study of blood T cell repertoires in COVID-19. TCRdb's copy holds only in-frame clones and misses some; the assay was immunoSEQ multiplex PCR. This sample has some 150,000 clones, with about four fifths found just once. The sample consisted of peripheral blood. All receptors come from a woman over 75 with acute or convalescent COVID-19. The CDR3 runs from the conserved cysteine through the conserved F or W. Each record gives: J gene, CDR3 length, D gene, V gene, clone size, CDR3 protein, CDR3 DNA. D genes are given only for firm matches. Size values are once, few and many counts, or a class for expanded clones, and some rows have none.

>TRBJ2-2|15|TRBD1|TRBV27|.
CASSHRTGFAGELFF
TGTGCCAGCAGTCACCGGACAGGCTTTGCCGGGGAGCTGTTTTTT
>TRBJ2-3|16|.|TRBV6-5|.
CASSYTLGGFTDTQYF
TGTGCCAGCAGTTACACGCTAGGGGGATTTACAGATACGCAGTATTTT
>TRBJ1-2|14|.|TRBV6-5|.
CASSYSRQGYGYTF
TGTGCCAGCAGTTACTCCAGGCAGGGCTATGGCTACACCTTC
>TRBJ1-2|15|.|TRBV7-2|.
CASSFPDRANYGYTF
TGTGCCAGCAGCTTTCCGGACAGAGCTAACTATGGCTACACCTTC
>TRBJ1-4|13|.|TRBV19|.
CASSGQGGEKLFF
TGTGCCAGTAGTGGGCAGGGTGGGGAAAAACTGTTTTTT
>TRBJ1-1|16|.|TRBV7-9|.
CASSSRPGLTNTEAFF
TGTGCCAGCAGCTCCCGACCAGGACTCACGAACACTGAAGCTTTCTTT
>TRBJ2-1|14|TRBD1|TRBV2|.
CASTAGQGPNEQFF
TGTGCCAGCACCGCGGGACAGGGTCCCAATGAGCAGTTCTTC
>TRBJ2-4|15|.|TRBV2|.
CASSPPDRAKNIQYF
TGTGCCAGCAGTCCTCCCGACAGAGCCAAAAACATTCAGTACTTC
>TRBJ1-2|15|TRBD1|TRBV7-8|.
CASSFLDRGPPGYTF
TGTGCCAGCAGCTTCCTGGACAGGGGACCGCCTGGCTACACCTTC
>TRBJ2-7|14|TRBD2|TRBV7-3|.
CASSLGGSGGSVYF
TGTGCCAGCAGCTTAGGAGGTAGCGGGGGGTCGGTGTACTTC
>TRBJ1-5|15|TRBD1|TRBV11-2|.
CASSPGTGVFQPQHF
TGTGCCAGCAGCCCCGGGACAGGGGTCTTTCAGCCCCAGCATTTT
>TRBJ1-5|15|.|TRBV2|few
CASSEASAGNQPQHF
TGTGCCAGCAGTGAAGCGTCGGCAGGGAATCAGCCCCAGCATTTT
>TRBJ1-4|15|.|TRBV5-6|.
CASSLKTGPNEKLFF
TGTGCCAGCAGCCTCAAGACAGGACCTAATGAAAAACTGTTTTTT
>TRBJ1-2|14|.|TRBV3-1/TRBV3-2|.
CASSQEEGLAGYTF
TGTGCCAGCAGCCAAGAGGAGGGGCTGGCTGGCTACACCTTC
>TRBJ2-6|14|.|TRBV30|.
CAWKLTSGANVLTF
TGTGCCTGGAAGCTTACCTCTGGGGCCAACGTCCTGACTTTC
>TRBJ1-2|15|.|TRBV15|.
CATSRATLGVRGYTF
TGTGCCACCAGCAGAGCTACATTAGGGGTCCGGGGCTACACCTTC
>TRBJ2-1|13|.|TRBV10-2|.
CASMLVTYNEQFF
TGCGCCAGCATGCTAGTTACGTACAATGAGCAGTTCTTC
>TRBJ2-1|13|TRBD1|TRBV10-3|.
CAIRLDRDNEQFF
TGTGCCATCAGGTTGGACAGGGACAATGAGCAGTTCTTC
>TRBJ2-7|12|.|TRBV21-1|.
CASSDREGEQYF
TGTGCCAGCAGCGACAGGGAAGGCGAGCAGTACTTC
>TRBJ1-4|14|TRBD1|TRBV11-2|.
CASSSRQGDEKLFF
TGTGCCAGCAGTTCGAGACAGGGGGATGAAAAACTGTTTTTT
>TRBJ1-1|15|TRBD1|TRBV11-3|.
CASSPRTGHHTEAFF
TGTGCCAGCAGCCCCCGGACAGGGCACCACACTGAAGCTTTCTTT
>TRBJ1-2|14|.|TRBV6-5|once
CASRAAGGDRGYTF
TGTGCCAGCAGGGCCGCAGGAGGGGATCGTGGCTACACCTTC
>TRBJ1-5|13|.|TRBV4-3|.
CASSQGPGQPQHF
TGCGCCAGCAGCCAAGGGCCGGGACAGCCCCAGCATTTT
>TRBJ2-7|14|TRBD1|TRBV25-1|.
CASSGFTGGYEQYF
TGTGCCAGCAGTGGGTTTACAGGGGGCTACGAGCAGTACTTC
>TRBJ2-2|17|.|TRBV3-1/TRBV3-2|.
CASSLPRDMMDTGELFF
TGTGCCAGCAGCCTGCCCCGGGACATGATGGACACCGGGGAGCTGTTTTTT
>TRBJ2-3|16|TRBD2|TRBV3-1/TRBV3-2|.
CASSQELAGGRDTQYF
TGTGCCAGCAGCCAAGAACTAGCGGGGGGGCGAGATACGCAGTATTTT
>TRBJ2-1|16|TRBD2|TRBV18|.
CASSPTRRGTYNEQFF
TGTGCCAGCTCACCTACTCGGCGGGGGACTTACAATGAGCAGTTCTTC
>TRBJ1-4|13|.|TRBV20-1|.
CSASSGDDEKLFF
TGCAGTGCTAGTTCAGGGGACGATGAAAAACTGTTTTTT
>TRBJ1-1|13|TRBD1|TRBV14|.
CASSRQGWSEAFF
TGTGCCAGCAGCCGACAGGGTTGGAGTGAAGCTTTCTTT
>TRBJ1-1|14|.|TRBV5-1|.
CASSLAQTNTEAFF
TGCGCCAGCAGCTTGGCCCAGACAAACACTGAAGCTTTCTTT
>TRBJ2-3|18|TRBD2|TRBV4-3|.
CASSQDGAASGVIDTQYF
TGCGCCAGCAGCCAAGATGGAGCGGCTAGCGGGGTTATAGATACGCAGTATTTT
>TRBJ1-5|12|.|TRBV2|.
CASSNSNQPQHF
TGTGCCAGCAGCAATAGCAATCAGCCCCAGCATTTT
>TRBJ2-1|16|TRBD2|TRBV5-4|.
CASSLGVAGEYNEQFF
TGTGCCAGCAGCTTGGGCGTGGCGGGGGAGTACAATGAGCAGTTCTTC
>TRBJ2-3|17|.|TRBV5-5|.
CASSLRSGGSSTDTQYF
TGTGCCAGCAGCTTGAGGTCCGGGGGATCTAGCACAGATACGCAGTATTTT
>TRBJ1-1|14|.|TRBV11-3|.
CASSLESGAAEAFF
TGTGCCAGCAGCTTAGAAAGTGGGGCCGCTGAAGCTTTCTTT
>TRBJ1-3|14|TRBD1|TRBV5-4|.
CASSSQGARNTIYF
TGTGCCAGCAGTTCACAGGGGGCGAGAAACACCATATATTTT
>TRBJ1-5|13|.|TRBV30|.
CAWSQGSNQPQHF
TGTGCCTGGAGCCAGGGGAGCAATCAGCCCCAGCATTTT
>TRBJ1-1|15|TRBD1|TRBV3-1/TRBV3-2|few
CASSQVGQLNTEAFF
TGTGCCAGCAGCCAAGTGGGACAGTTGAACACTGAAGCTTTCTTT
>TRBJ1-1|13|.|TRBV11-2|once
CASSLVGGIEAFF
TGTGCCAGCAGCTTAGTGGGGGGGATTGAAGCTTTCTTT
>TRBJ1-1|15|.|TRBV10-3|.
CAISVAGRGNTEAFF
TGTGCCATCAGTGTGGCCGGGAGGGGGAACACTGAAGCTTTCTTT
>TRBJ2-7|16|TRBD2|TRBV4-1|.
CASSQEVAGENYEQYF
TGCGCCAGCAGCCAAGAAGTCGCGGGGGAAAACTACGAGCAGTACTTC
>TRBJ2-7|12|.|TRBV25-1|few
CASRDNSYEQYF
TGTGCCAGCAGGGACAATTCCTACGAGCAGTACTTC